These 14 T cell receptor beta chains were sequenced from one sample in a study of T cells in Graves' hyperthyroidism and ophthalmopathy. Researchers amplified the TCR beta CDR3 regions from RNA transcripts. RT-PCR in the first round (using the HTBI primer set) targeted the TCR CDR3. TCRdb re-called the multiplex PCR reads with MiXCR, one entry per CDR3 protein. The profile shows around 450,000 distinct CDR3 sequences, approximately 14% of them singletons. The source material was blood. These receptors all come from a woman aged 18 to 35 with Graves' hyperthyroidism.

This clonotype has at least ten counts. The chain recombines TRBV27 with TRBJ2-7, with D possibly matching TRBD2 (5 bases). Trimming cost V 5 bases and J 0 bases, with 14 bases left between them. CDR1 and CDR2 from the germline V gene are MNHEY and SMNVEV (reference sequence). This CDR3 comprises 15 residues. CDR3 sequence (DNA): TGTGCCAGCAGTCCCCGTTGGGAGAGCTCCTACGAGCAGTACTTC. Protein sequence: CASSPRWESSYEQYF.

Ten or more counts support this clonotype. V gene TRBV7-9 combines with J gene TRBJ1-2; D is possibly TRBD1 (6 bases). CDR3 length: 16 amino acids. V was cut by 0 bases and J by 5 bases, with 16 bases left in between. Germline V gives CDR1 SEHNR, CDR2 FQNEAQ (reference sequence). CDR3 loop: CASSLAAGARWYGYTF. CDR3 nucleotide sequence: TGTGCCAGCAGCTTAGCGGCGGGGGCGCGATGGTATGGCTACACCTTC.

This clonotype was observed at least ten times. The gene calls are TRBV6-4 and TRBJ2-7, with TRBD2 identical over 10 bases. The V gene end was trimmed by 0 bases and the J gene end by 7 bases; junction bases not matched to a gene: 0. The CDR3 length is 13 residues. Germline CDR1 and CDR2: MRHNA and SNTAGT. The CDR3 sequence: CASSDSTSGEQYF. The CDR3 bases are TGTGCCAGCAGTGACTCGACTAGCGGGGAGCAGTACTTC.

This clonotype was observed a handful of times. This chain uses TRBV24-1 with TRBJ2-3, with TRBD2 matching over 13 bases. The junction had 7 bases not matched to a gene; V was cut back by 3 bases and J by 2 bases. This CDR3 is built from 18 residues. Germline V gene lookup returns CDR1 KGHDR and CDR2 SFDVKD. CDR3: CATSDGWTSGSFTDTQYF. The CDR3 DNA sequence: TGTGCCACCAGTGATGGGTGGACTAGCGGGAGTTTCACAGATACGCAGTATTTT.

This clonotype was detected many times. V usage is TRBV20-1 and J usage is TRBJ1-1, with 9 bases that match TRBD1. The CDR3 totals 16 residues. From germline, CDR1 is DFQATT and CDR2 SNEGSKA (reference sequence). V gave up 2 bases and J gave up 1 base; unmatched junction bases: 8. The CDR3 region has the DNA TGCAGTGCTAGACTACCGGGACAGGGTACGAACACTGAAGCTTTCTTT. Encoded protein: CSARLPGQGTNTEAFF.

This clonotype was recorded at least ten times. The chain links TRBV28 to TRBJ2-5, with TRBD1 matching over 7 bases. Trimming removed 5 bases from V and 3 bases from J; junction bases left unmatched: 9. This CDR3 comprises 15 residues. CDR1 is MDHEN, CDR2 SYDVKM, per germline. The CDR3 is CASSNTGTEKETQYF. CDR3 sequence (DNA): TGTGCCAGCAGTAATACCGGGACAGAGAAAGAGACCCAGTACTTC.

The J gene is TRBJ1-2, the V gene TRBV6-1; possibly TRBD1 for D (6 bases). V dropped 2 bases and J dropped 6 bases, with 13 bases sitting between them. The CDR3 runs 14 residues. Germline loops: CDR1 MNHNS, CDR2 SASEGT. CDR3 bases: TGTGCCAGCAGTGAACGGGGGCGCTGGAATGGCTACACCTTC. Amino acid sequence: CASSERGRWNGYTF.

This clonotype was seen many times. This rearrangement joins TRBV12-3 or TRBV12-4 to TRBJ1-2; D uncertain. This CDR3 comprises 13 residues. V dropped 6 bases and J dropped 6 bases, with 14 bases sitting between them. In nucleotides, the CDR3 is TGTGCCAGCAGCCGACTTCTCCCAGATGGCTACACCTTC. The encoded protein is CASSRLLPDGYTF.

This clonotype was counted ten times or more. This rearrangement joins TRBV2 to TRBJ1-6; D unresolved. Per germline, CDR1 SNHLY and CDR2 FYNNEI. This CDR3 comprises 15 residues. With 3 bases removed from V and 1 base from J, the gap between germline ends came to 7 bases. The CDR3 nucleotides read TGTGCCAGCAGTGAGCGGGGTTCCTATAATTCACCCCTCCACTTT. Protein sequence: CASSERGSYNSPLHF.

The chain has TRBV7-9 and TRBJ2-1; D uncertain. The V and J ends lost 1 base and 3 bases respectively, with 13 bases between them. Germline loops: CDR1 SEHNR, CDR2 FQNEAQ (reference sequence). CDR3 length equals 16 residues. The CDR3 coding sequence is TGTGCCAGCAGCTTAGTGAAGGGTATAGGCTACAATGAGCAGTTCTTC. Translated: CASSLVKGIGYNEQFF.

V is TRBV12-3 or TRBV12-4 and J is TRBJ2-4, with D possibly matching TRBD1 (6 bases). The CDR3 extends over 15 amino acids. The V and J ends lost 4 bases and 5 bases respectively, with 15 bases between them. The CDR3 DNA follows: TGTGCCAGCAGTTCGATTACAGGGTCAGAAAACATTCAGTACTTC. It translates to CASSSITGSENIQYF.

V usage is TRBV5-4 and J usage is TRBJ2-7; unclear D gene. The CDR3 is made up of 13 amino acids. Germline V lookup: CDR1 SGHNT, CDR2 YYREEE (reference sequence). Trimming left V 2 bases short and J 0 bases short, with 6 bases between. CDR3 loop: CASSFYASYEQYF. The DNA of the CDR3 is TGTGCCAGCAGCTTTTACGCCTCCTACGAGCAGTACTTC.

This clonotype was detected ten times or more. CDR3 coding DNA: TGTGCCAGCAGCTCCACAGGGGCGGGTGGAGAGACCCAGTACTTC. Residues: CASSSTGAGGETQYF. V is TRBV7-9 and J is TRBJ2-5, with 7 bases fitting TRBD1. Per the germline V gene, CDR1 is SEHNR and CDR2 is FQNEAQ (reference sequence). Germline trimming cut 4 bases from V and 4 bases from J; bases unmatched to any gene: 9. The CDR3 runs 15 residues.

This clonotype was observed many times. The CDR3 DNA sequence: TGTGCCAGCTCACCCCGGGACGGTGAAGCTTTCTTT. Translating it yields CASSPRDGEAFF. The rearrangement links TRBV18 to TRBJ1-1; a possible D gene is TRBD1 (5 bases). The CDR3 consists of 12 residues. CDR1 KGHSH and CDR2 LQKENI come from the germline V gene. Trimming removed 3 bases from V and 7 bases from J, with 9 bases in between.